This note documents a single T cell receptor beta chain sequence. These data come from a study of blood T cell repertoires in COVID-19. Study-level information: PBMCs, B-cell-depleted T cells, or T cells provided the cDNA or gDNA that made up the material.

The CDR3 spans 14 residues. V shed 5 bases and J 6 bases; nucleotides not matched to a gene: 4. Germline V gene lookup returns CDR1 SGHVS and CDR2 FQNEAQ. Generated by immunoSEQ multiplex PCR, the TCRdb table keeps only in-frame clones and is missing some. Of about 83,000 clones in the sample, roughly 86% were seen once. The sample was peripheral blood. The V gene is TRBV7-8, the J gene TRBJ1-6, with 7 bases lining up with TRBD1. The sequence came from a woman older than 75 in a cohort sampled during active or convalescent COVID-19. This CDR3 is CASSPDRANSPLHF. CDR3 bases: TGTGCCAGCAGCCCTGACAGGGCTAATTCACCCCTCCACTTT.